The 29 T cell receptor delta chains in this list originate from one sample, sequenced in a study of Vδ1+ human thymocytes. General study results and limits: Highly polyclonal TRG and TRD repertoires with Gaussian CDR3 length distributions appeared in thymus.

What these receptors recognize is not known. The template was reverse-transcribed extracted RNA. Pooled V-gene forward primers with one constant-region reverse primer generated the CDR3 amplicons by multiplex PCR. TCRdb fed the multiplex PCR reads into CATT to redo clone calling. The sample includes under 85,000 delta-chain clones, around 35% seen only once; the top ten take 0.2% to 0.3%. Sample: Vdelta1+ gamma-delta thymocytes from the thymus. Subset of the sample: FACS-sorted CD3+ TCRalphabeta- TCRVdelta1+ TCRVdelta2- thymocytes. Source of these receptors: a boy in the first two years of life who had congenital heart surgery.

As regards this clone: The junction shows a germline mismatch at one end, possibly a read error. The chain recombines TRDV1 with TRDJ1, with 9 bases fitting TRDD3. The CDR3 sequence is 18 residues long. Germline V gene sequence: CDR1 TSWWSYY, CDR2 QGS. The CDR3 DNA follows: TGCGCTCTTGGGAAACTACCCTTCTTCCCTCTGGGGGATTATAAACTCATCTTT. Amino acids: CALGKLPFFPLGDYKLIF.

The chain is built from TRDV1 and TRDJ1; 13 nucleotides agree with TRDD3. V was pared by 3 bases and J by 0 bases, with 19 bases of the junction left unmatched. Germline V gene sequence: CDR1 TSWWSYY, CDR2 QGS. This CDR3 contains 22 residues. DNA for the CDR3: TGTGCTCTTGGGGAGCCCGTCCCCCCCGTACTGGGGGATACGCTTTACACCGATAAACTCATCTTT. It is translated as CALGEPVPPVLGDTLYTDKLIF.

In regard to this clone: Other nucleotide sequences from this sample produce the same CDR3. The chain recombines TRDV1 with TRDJ1; D ambiguous. Looked up from germline, CDR1 is TSWWSYY and CDR2 is QGS. Between the trimmed V and J ends, which lost 1 base and 0 bases, there was a span of 30 bases. The CDR3 is 22 amino acids. The CDR3 reads CALGERAQLSFLHPANTDKLIF. The CDR3 nucleotides are TGTGCTCTTGGGGAACGAGCCCAATTGAGCTTTTTACACCCGGCTAACACCGATAAACTCATCTTT.

This chain joins TRDV1 and TRDJ1, with 10 bases aligning to TRDD3. The CDR3 is made up of 21 amino acids. Looked up from germline, CDR1 is TSWWSYY and CDR2 is QGS. V was clipped by 2 bases and J by 0 bases; unmatched bases: 18. CDR3 region: CALGERGYAPTTGGYTDKLIF. The DNA for the CDR3 is TGTGCTCTTGGGGAAAGAGGGTACGCCCCTACTACTGGGGGATACACCGATAAACTCATCTTT.

In this sample, this clone turned up a few times. The chain uses TRDV1 and TRDJ1; weak D call: TRDD3 (5 bases). The V end lost 1 base, the J end lost 0 bases, and 24 bases lay between the germline ends. CDR1 and CDR2 from the germline V gene are TSWWSYY and QGS. The CDR3 is 20 amino acids. The CDR3 nucleotides are TGTGCTCTTGGGGAACGTAACTACTTTTACTGGAAACCGTACACCGATAAACTCATCTTT. This sequence encodes CALGERNYFYWKPYTDKLIF.

The V and J genes are TRDV1 and TRDJ1; 9 nucleotides line up with TRDD3. The CDR3 is 21 amino acids. Germline loops: CDR1 TSWWSYY, CDR2 QGS. V gave up 6 bases and J gave up 4 bases; unmatched junction bases: 27. CDR3 sequence reads: CALGTYPQTTTGDTRDDKLIF. The CDR3 coding sequence is TGTGCTCTTGGTACATACCCCCAAACCACTACTGGGGATACGAGGGACGATAAACTCATCTTT.

This clone was seen more than once but under ten times. This chain connects TRDV1 to TRDJ1, with a possible D match to TRDD3 (6 bases). CDR1 TSWWSYY and CDR2 QGS come from the germline V gene. The V and J ends lost 3 bases and 0 bases respectively, with 29 bases between them. This CDR3 spans 21 amino acids. CDR3 in amino acids: CALGDPRGFGRTGGNTDKLIF. CDR3 sequence (DNA): TGTGCTCTTGGGGATCCAAGAGGCTTTGGACGTACGGGGGGGAACACCGATAAACTCATCTTT.

The gene calls are TRDV1 and TRDJ1; 9 bases map to TRDD3. The CDR3 covers 18 residues. Per the germline V gene, CDR1 is TSWWSYY and CDR2 is QGS. V trimming: 4 bases; J trimming: 4 bases; junction bases outside the gene matches: 16. In DNA form, the CDR3 reads TGTGCTCTTGGGGCCCTCGGCTCATGGGGGATAACGAGCGATAAACTCATCTTT. Translation gives CALGALGSWGITSDKLIF.

This chain uses TRDV1 with TRDJ1; D gene uncertain. The V gene's germline CDR1 is TSWWSYY and CDR2 QGS. Trimming cost V 0 bases and J 2 bases, with 13 bases left between them. The length of the CDR3 is 16 residues. This chain's CDR3 is CALGELAPRRTDKLIF. CDR3 in DNA: TGTGCTCTTGGGGAACTAGCCCCCCGGCGGACCGATAAACTCATCTTT.

Only a few counts were recorded for this clone. The J gene is TRDJ1, the V gene TRDV1; 9 bases line up with TRDD3. Unmatched junction bases numbered 22, after V lost 4 bases and J lost 4 bases. Germline-derived CDR1 and CDR2 are TSWWSYY and QGS. This CDR3 is built from 20 residues. The CDR3 spells CALGGGLKGGGILKVDKLIF. The CDR3 coding sequence is TGTGCTCTTGGGGGAGGCCTGAAAGGCGGGGGGATACTTAAGGTCGATAAACTCATCTTT.

Only a few counts were recorded for this clone. This chain links TRDV1 with TRDJ1; 9 nucleotides align to TRDD2. Germline V gene data show CDR1 as TSWWSYY and CDR2 as QGS. V shed 5 bases and J 2 bases; nucleotides not matched to a gene: 27. CDR3 length equals 22 residues. CDR3 DNA sequence: TGTGCTCTTGGGTTGGCAGGCCCTTCCTACGCTAACTGCCCGTGGGGGACCGATAAACTCATCTTT. This sequence encodes CALGLAGPSYANCPWGTDKLIF.

The gene calls are TRDV1 and TRDJ1; D might be TRDD3 (5 bases). Looked up from germline, CDR1 is TSWWSYY and CDR2 is QGS. The CDR3 loop spans 16 amino acids. V was pared by 6 bases and J by 8 bases, with 25 bases between. For the CDR3, the DNA is TGTGCTCTTGGAGACGGCCGTGCCCTGGGACACCCAAAACTCATCTTT. Protein: CALGDGRALGHPKLIF.

This chain joins TRDV1 and TRDJ1; 12 bases match TRDD3. The CDR3 covers 17 residues. Germline V CDR1 and CDR2: TSWWSYY, QGS. J was trimmed by 3 bases and V by 0 bases; bases with no gene match: 5. CDR3 bases: TGTGCTCTTGGGGAACTTGTACTGGGGGATACTGCCGATAAACTCATCTTT. This encodes CALGELVLGDTADKLIF.

In its sample, this clone was seen a few times. The J gene is TRDJ1, the V gene TRDV1; 9 positions agree with TRDD2. This CDR3 region has 24 residues. Germline V gene data show CDR1 as TSWWSYY and CDR2 as QGS. V lost 0 bases, J lost 0 bases, and 26 bases stayed unmatched. In nucleotides, the CDR3 is TGTGCTCTTGGGGAACTCGCCCTTCCTACTCCGTTCGGCCGCCTATTTTTGTACACCGATAAACTCATCTTT. It codes for CALGELALPTPFGRLFLYTDKLIF.

The rearrangement links TRDV1 to TRDJ1; D is possibly TRDD3 (6 bases). V lost 4 bases to trimming and J lost 0 bases, with 18 bases between them. CDR3 length: 17 residues. Germline CDR1 reads TSWWSYY; CDR2 reads QGS. The CDR3 nucleotides are TGTGCTCTTGGGGTGCCCGTGCACTGGGACTACACCGATAAACTCATCTTT. It codes for CALGVPVHWDYTDKLIF.

This chain links TRDV2 with TRDJ1; 13 bases are a match to TRDD3. The CDR3 contains 22 residues. V lost 2 bases, J lost 1 base, and 21 bases stayed unmatched. Germline values: CDR1 GEAIGNYY, CDR2 EKD. For the CDR3, the DNA is TGTGCCTGTGACATCTTTGTACTGGGGGATACGAAGTGTGGATGGTGCACCGATAAACTCATCTTT. Translating it yields CACDIFVLGDTKCGWCTDKLIF.

This chain links TRDV1 with TRDJ1, with a weak D call TRDD3 (6 bases). The CDR3 is 19 amino acids. V shed 0 bases and J shed 8 bases, with 28 bases lying between them. Germline CDR1 TSWWSYY, CDR2 QGS. The CDR3 region has the DNA TGTGCTCTTGGGGAACTGGGTCCCTACGAGTTGGGGGGGTCCGGAAAACTCATCTTT. It codes for CALGELGPYELGGSGKLIF.

This clone was detected only a few times. The rearrangement joins TRDV1 to TRDJ1, with 10 bases aligning to TRDD3. Per the germline V gene, CDR1 is TSWWSYY and CDR2 is QGS. V gave up 9 bases and J gave up 1 base; unmatched junction bases: 14. The CDR3 has 17 amino acids. CDR3 loop: CALLPVLGDYCTDKLIF. In nucleotides, the CDR3 is TGTGCTCTCCTCCCTGTACTGGGGGATTACTGCACCGATAAACTCATCTTT.

This clone turned up a few times. The chain combines TRDV1 with TRDJ1, with 8 bases aligning to TRDD3. The CDR3 runs 19 residues. V shed 1 base, J shed 1 base, and the junction held 14 bases outside the gene matches. From germline, CDR1 is TSWWSYY and CDR2 QGS. This CDR3 is CALGERSRTGGPLTDKLIF. The CDR3, as DNA: TGTGCTCTTGGGGAACGATCCCGTACTGGGGGTCCTCTCACCGATAAACTCATCTTT.

The rearrangement joins TRDV1 to TRDJ1; 7 bases match TRDD3. This CDR3 has 19 residues. V lost 0 bases, J lost 0 bases, and 13 bases stayed unmatched. CDR1 TSWWSYY and CDR2 QGS come from the germline V gene. The CDR3 coding sequence is TGTGCTCTTGGGGAACTTGTAGGCGGCTGGGGGCCGCACACCGATAAACTCATCTTT. It encodes CALGELVGGWGPHTDKLIF.

The chain couples TRDV2 to TRDJ1, with 13 positions matching TRDD3. V was pared by 9 bases and J by 1 base, with 19 bases of the junction left unmatched. Germline V CDR1 and CDR2: GEAIGNYY, EKD. The CDR3 consists of 19 residues. CDR3 bases: TGTGCCACCCCCCCCTCCTTTACTGGGGGATACGGGTCCACCGATAAACTCATCTTT. It is translated as CATPPSFTGGYGSTDKLIF.

Comments on this clone: This same CDR3 is encoded by further DNA sequences in the sample. The chain recombines TRDV1 with TRDJ1; D remains ambiguous. Between the trimmed V and J ends, which lost 10 bases and 2 bases, there was a span of 17 bases. CDR1 is TSWWSYY, CDR2 QGS, per germline. The CDR3 sequence is 14 residues long. The CDR3 spells CAHELGEGTDKLIF. In DNA form, the CDR3 reads TGTGCTCACGAGTTAGGCGAGGGTACCGATAAACTCATCTTT.

This chain uses TRDV1 with TRDJ1; D possibly corresponds to TRDD2 (5 bases). The CDR3 contains 18 residues. The germline V and J ends were trimmed by 2 bases and 0 bases, with 19 bases remaining between them. Germline CDR1 reads TSWWSYY; CDR2 reads QGS. CDR3 nucleotides: TGTGCTCTTGGGGAATTCCTCTTGAGGTTACCTTACACCGATAAACTCATCTTT. It encodes CALGEFLLRLPYTDKLIF.

Comment on this clone: Other DNA sequences from this sample encode an identical CDR3 as well. The chain couples TRDV1 to TRDJ1; either TRDD1 or TRDD2 may fit D (5 bases each). The CDR3 is 25 residues long. Germline V CDR1 and CDR2: TSWWSYY, QGS. V was trimmed by 2 bases and J by 0 bases, leaving 40 bases between them. The CDR3 DNA reads as TGTGCTCTTGGGGAAATGTCTATCCCCTACCGCCTAGGCGAACCCGGCGAAATGTACACCGATAAACTCATCTTT. This sequence encodes CALGEMSIPYRLGEPGEMYTDKLIF.

The gene calls are TRDV1 and TRDJ1; 7 bases line up with TRDD3. With V trimmed by 1 base and J by 0 bases, 23 bases remained unmatched. This CDR3 is built from 22 residues. Per the germline V gene, CDR1 is TSWWSYY and CDR2 is QGS. The DNA of the CDR3 is TGTGCTCTTGGGGAACCCGGCCTCGGCCGGGGGATTCCCCTCCCTTACACCGATAAACTCATCTTT. This gives the protein CALGEPGLGRGIPLPYTDKLIF.

This chain connects TRDV1 to TRDJ1, with D perhaps matching TRDD2 or TRDD3 (9 bases each). Trimming removed 1 base from V and 0 bases from J, with 36 bases in between. The CDR3 is made up of 24 amino acids. Per the germline V gene, CDR1 is TSWWSYY and CDR2 is QGS. In nucleotides, the CDR3 is TGTGCTCTTGGGGAACCCTCAAGGAGGCCTTCCTACGACTGGGGGAGCCCATACACCGATAAACTCATCTTT. Its protein product is CALGEPSRRPSYDWGSPYTDKLIF.

This clone was seen more than once but under ten times. The chain couples TRDV1 to TRDJ1; TRDD3 might be the D (6 bases). Germline CDR1 is TSWWSYY and CDR2 is QGS. V gave up 0 bases and J gave up 0 bases, with 20 bases separating them. The CDR3 is 19 amino acids. The CDR3 DNA reads TGTGCTCTTGGGGAACTAAGCCTGGGGAATGAATTGTACACCGATAAACTCATCTTT. Translated: CALGELSLGNELYTDKLIF.

This chain uses TRDV2 with TRDJ1, with TRDD3 matching 7 bases. V was pared by 5 bases and J by 0 bases, with 26 bases of the junction left unmatched. Germline loops: CDR1 GEAIGNYY, CDR2 EKD. CDR3 length: 21 amino acids. In DNA form, the CDR3 reads TGTGCCTGTGCCCTCTTACCCGACTACCTGGGGGGAAAACGGTACACCGATAAACTCATCTTT. It yields the protein CACALLPDYLGGKRYTDKLIF.

This clone has more than one count but fewer than ten. This sequence joins TRDV1 and TRDJ1; 10 bases are shared with TRDD3. The CDR3 contains 22 residues. Germline V gives CDR1 TSWWSYY, CDR2 QGS. V lost 2 bases to trimming and J lost 0 bases; unmatched junction nucleotides: 21. The CDR3: CALGEKLRSCYGGYSYTDKLIF. The CDR3 DNA is TGTGCTCTTGGGGAAAAACTACGCTCTTGCTATGGGGGATACTCGTACACCGATAAACTCATCTTT.